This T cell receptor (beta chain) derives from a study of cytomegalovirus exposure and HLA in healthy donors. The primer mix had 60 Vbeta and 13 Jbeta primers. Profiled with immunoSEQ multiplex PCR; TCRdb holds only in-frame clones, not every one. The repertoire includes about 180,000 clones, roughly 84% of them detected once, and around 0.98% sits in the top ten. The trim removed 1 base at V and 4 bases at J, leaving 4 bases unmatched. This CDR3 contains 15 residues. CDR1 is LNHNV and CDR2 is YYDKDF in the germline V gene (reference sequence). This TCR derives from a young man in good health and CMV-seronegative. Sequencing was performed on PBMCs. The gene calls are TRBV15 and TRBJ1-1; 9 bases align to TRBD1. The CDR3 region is CATSRVLTGGTEAFF. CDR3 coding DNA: TGTGCCACCAGCAGAGTCCTGACAGGGGGCACTGAAGCTTTCTTT. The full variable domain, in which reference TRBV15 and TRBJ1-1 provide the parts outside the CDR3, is DAMVIQNPRYQVTQFGKPVTLSCSQTLNHNVMYWYQQKSSQAPKLLFHYYDKDFNNEADTPDNFQSRRPNTSFCFLDIRSPGLGDTAMYLCATSRVLTGGTEAFFGQGTRLTVV.